Included here is one TCR beta chain sequence, with context. This receptor's antigen is unknown. No qualities accompany the bases; no much larger clone lies one base away. This sample was included in a study of cytomegalovirus exposure and HLA in healthy donors (dated by TCRdb to 2015 to 2018). Study-level background: The roughly 650 repertoires of the first cohort and the 95 to 150 validation repertoires were produced on the same platform, according to a later analysis. High-throughput TCR immunosequencing, statistical association of individual TCRs with disease status, and machine learning were combined to predict cytomegalovirus infection status. Besides the first cohort of about 730 subjects, a separate validation cohort made up of 120 or so different subjects was used. The study aimed to test whether cataloging public T cell receptors could reveal signatures of past pathogen exposure. General findings and caveats noted by the study authors: A later analysis lacked HLA typing for the validation cohort, so it scored co-occurrence in that cohort across all 110 or so repertoires. In a later analysis, TCRs clustered in the first cohort were found to also tend to co-occur in the 120 validation repertoires, with 90% to 95% of cluster scores above 0. A total of 150 or so TCR beta chains were listed by the study as associated with cytomegalovirus. A few of the identified cytomegalovirus-associated TCR beta chains were confirmed in vitro to be specific for cytomegalovirus antigens. While some public TCRs were present in many individuals, most TCR sequences turned up only very rarely across donors. The classifier was reported to diagnose cytomegalovirus status with high specificity and sensitivity in both the original cohort and the validation cohort. According to the authors, the approach could potentially be generalized to other disease states and immunological phenotypes.

Separate from the roughly 630-subject first cohort, the validation cohort of roughly 110 subjects was the group to which the donors belonged. Library method: the immunoSEQ multiplex PCR assay. The paper's processing steps were these. To diagnose cytomegalovirus status from the catalog of TCR beta chain sequences, a statistical classification framework was built. Held by TCRdb, this immuneACCESS table contains in-frame sequences only and omits some clones. Under half of the omission traces to an unresolved V gene where checked; the cause of the rest is unknown. From that table come the V and J calls and clone size; the DNA was used to work out D and trimming. The sample table lists 210,000 or so clones, around 88% of them with a count of one. Around 3% of the sample goes to the ten largest clones. Spanning cysteine to phenylalanine, the CDR3 consists of 15 amino acids. Just CDR3 DNA is preserved here, 45 bases in frame from base 1. The V and J ends are trimmed by 5 bases and 4 bases, leaving 14 bases between them. Taken from the germline V gene, the CDR1 and CDR2 loops are MDHEN and SYDVKM.

The source of this sequence is a woman aged 18-35 years in good health and CMV-seronegative. Sequencing was done on a sample of PBMCs. The rearranged segments are TRBV28 and TRBJ1-4; tentative D gene TRBD1, with 6 bases matching. CDR3 sequence: CASSLGGSINEKLFF. In nucleotides, the sequence is TGTGCCAGCAGTCTAGGGGGTTCGATTAATGAAAAACTGTTTTTT. The full variable domain, with segments outside the CDR3 supplied by the reference TRBV28 and TRBJ1-4 proteins, appears as DVKVTQSSRYLVKRTGEKVFLECVQDMDHENMFWYRQDPGLGLRLIYFSYDVKMKEKGDIPEGYSVSREKKERFSLILESASTNQTSMYLCASSLGGSINEKLFFGSGTQLSVL.